This T cell receptor (beta chain) was sequenced for a study of HIV-infected children after antiretroviral therapy interruption. Treatment of the sample: PENTA 11 planned treatment interruption arm or continuous ART arm. This clonotype was found many times. Germline loops: CDR1 LGHDT, CDR2 YNNKEL (reference sequence). Trimming took off 1 base at V and 6 bases at J, with 7 bases between the two ends. This CDR3 has 12 residues. A 3' RACE protocol on RNA, with unique molecular identifiers, produced the TCR library. Each CDR3 protein is one row after TCRdb ran MiXCR on the 3' RACE reads. The sample includes about 89,000 distinct CDR3 sequences, 6% to 8.5% seen only once; the top ten take roughly 1%.

The receptor's source is a pool of human donors with HIV. The chain carries TRBV3-1 and TRBJ2-7; D not certain. Sequenced material: CD45RA+ CD4+ T cells from PBMCs, pooled from several time points, taken from a donor given antiretroviral therapy, either interrupted or continuous. Subset indicated: naive CD4+ CD45RA+ CD45RO- T cells. The CDR3 sequence: CASSQVGGEQYF. DNA of the CDR3: TGTGCCAGCAGCCAAGTCGGCGGCGAGCAGTACTTC.